This TCR beta chain is from a study of blood T cells in healthy people across ages (dated by TCRdb to between 2014 and 2017). Context from the whole study: In model experiments, template switching captured roughly one uniquely barcoded TCR beta cDNA molecule for every two T cells. Age-related changes in TCR beta repertoire diversity were measured in the study by deep sequencing normalized with unique cDNA molecular identifiers. Using the same blood draw, the study looked at two additional independent replicas of 1 million unique cDNA reads for two donors, one aged 18 to 30 and the other aged 80 or older. To avoid experimental bias, donors of different ages were distributed randomly across sequencing lanes. Four age groups were formed from the donors: young (average 16 years), middle-aged (around 41), aged (about 62) and long-lived (approximately 80).

Donors were a few dozen systemically healthy Caucasian individuals from Russia aged roughly 6 to 100 years. Each donor gave ten milliliters of peripheral blood, collected into EDTA-treated Vacutainer tubes. PBMCs were isolated by Ficoll-Paque density-gradient centrifugation, with at least 7 million obtained per sample. Trizol reagent was used to extract total RNA from PBMCs, with at least 6 micrograms per sample. For every donor, flow cytometry on a PBMC aliquot measured the percentage of naive CD45RAhigh/CD27high T cells. Looking up the germline V gene (reference sequence) yields CDR1 MNHEY and CDR2 SMNVEV. The CDR3 sequence holds 15 residues, the cysteine and valine included. The kept DNA is CDR3 alone, 45 bases in frame from the first base. The method was 5' RACE. Data came from an Illumina HiSeq 2500. A second PCR of roughly 7 to 11 cycles was performed with a sample-barcoded 5' primer and a J-beta primer mix. A unique molecular identifier was introduced onto each TCR beta cDNA molecule by a template-switch 5' adaptor carrying 12 random nucleotides. At least 2.5 million CDR3-containing paired-end reads were obtained from each sample. First-strand cDNA was synthesized from all RNA with the Mint cDNA synthesis kit, primed by a TRBC-specific oligonucleotide. Following uracil-DNA glycosylase treatment, all cDNA underwent a first 18-cycle PCR with the universal primers M1SS and BC2_uni_R. The paper's processing steps were these. For normalization, 1 million high-quality reads were randomly selected from each sample, with every read carrying a distinct molecular identifier. Reads sharing molecular identifiers were discarded rather than binned into consensus sequences. MiTCR, set to a Q25 quality threshold and the strictest error-elimination algorithm, was used for CDR3 identification, clonotype clustering and error correction. A nonparametric unseen species model with Euler transformation was used to estimate a lower bound on total TCR beta diversity. The public reads were reanalyzed by TCRdb: fastp trimming at Q25, MiXCR alignment, in-frame beta chains only. Every entry covers one CDR3 protein and lists the most common genes and DNA from its rows. The V and J calls and clone size are TCRdb's, not the authors'. This sample holds 700,000 or so distinct CDR3 sequences; 22% were observed only once. The ten largest make up approximately 20% of the sample.

Study-level results and caveats: Because profiling used bulk unsorted PBMCs, naive and antigen-experienced compartments could not be compared conclusively. Estimates of total diversity based on one million sequenced T cells were regarded as lower bounds and as underestimates. Compared with the aged group, the long-lived group had more naive CD4+ T cells, fewer expanded clones and increased TCR diversity, a pattern suggesting age selection. As age increased, observed TCR beta diversity per million T cells dropped in a roughly linear way, and a significant reduction was already evident by age about 40. A strong correlation was found between observed TCR beta diversity and the percentage of naive T cells measured by flow cytometry. Donor CMV infection status was unknown, potentially confounding age-related changes in expanded clonotypes.

About this clonotype: The clone's antigen remains unknown. With a much larger clone just one base away, this may be a read error.

Recombination connected TRBV27 to TRBJ2-1; 7 central bases correspond to TRBD2. The assigned J gene may be wrong: the sequence end matches TRBJ2-7 better. The sample comprised blood. The receptor comes from a man in his sixties or seventies in good health. The bases are TGTGCCAGCGGACCACTAGGACTAGGGACCTACGAGCAGTACGTC. Its translation is CASGPLGLGTYEQYV.